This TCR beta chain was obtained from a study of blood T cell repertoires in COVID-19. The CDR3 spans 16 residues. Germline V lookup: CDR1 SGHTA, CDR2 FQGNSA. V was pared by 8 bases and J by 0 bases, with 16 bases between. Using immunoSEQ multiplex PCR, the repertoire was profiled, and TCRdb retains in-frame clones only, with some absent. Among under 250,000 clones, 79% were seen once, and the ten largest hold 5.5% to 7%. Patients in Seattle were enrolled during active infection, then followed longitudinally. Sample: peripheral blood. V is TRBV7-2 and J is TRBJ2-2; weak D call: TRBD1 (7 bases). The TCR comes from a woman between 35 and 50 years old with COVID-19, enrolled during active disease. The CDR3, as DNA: TGTGCCAGCCCCTTGGAGGGGGCTCCGAACACCGGGGAGCTGTTTTTT. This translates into CASPLEGAPNTGELFF.